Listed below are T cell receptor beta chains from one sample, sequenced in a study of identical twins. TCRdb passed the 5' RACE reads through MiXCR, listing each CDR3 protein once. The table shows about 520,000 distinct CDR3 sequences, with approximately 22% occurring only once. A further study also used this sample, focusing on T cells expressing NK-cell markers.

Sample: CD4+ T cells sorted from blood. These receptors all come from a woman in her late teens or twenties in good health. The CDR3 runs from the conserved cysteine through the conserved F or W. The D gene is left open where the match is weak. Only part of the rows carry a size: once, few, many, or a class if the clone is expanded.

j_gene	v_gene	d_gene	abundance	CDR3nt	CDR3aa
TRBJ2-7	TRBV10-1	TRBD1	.	TGCGCCAGCAGTGGGGACAGGCGACCCTACGAGCAGTACTTC	CASSGDRRPYEQYF
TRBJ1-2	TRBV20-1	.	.	TGCAGTGCTTCCCCCTCCTCGACTTGGGGCTACACCTTC	CSASPSSTWGYTF
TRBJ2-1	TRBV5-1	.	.	TGCGCCAGCAGCCCCGGGGAGCGGTACAATGAGCAGTTCTTC	CASSPGERYNEQFF
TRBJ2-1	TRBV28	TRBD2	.	TGTGCCAGCAGTTTACTTTCGGGGGGGAACAATGAGCAGTTCTTC	CASSLLSGGNNEQFF
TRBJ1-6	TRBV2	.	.	TGTGCCAGCAGCCCAGAGGGGGCCCTCCACTTT	CASSPEGALHF
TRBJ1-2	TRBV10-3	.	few	TGTGCCATCAGTGAGCTAAACTATGGCTACACCTTC	CAISELNYGYTF
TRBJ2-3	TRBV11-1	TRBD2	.	TGTGCCAGCAGCCGTACTAGCGGGAGCATTAGAATCGTTGGTACAGATACGCAGTATTTT	CASSRTSGSIRIVGTDTQYF
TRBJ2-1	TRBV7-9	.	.	TGTGCCAGCAGCCCTGGGGCAATGGGTTATGACAATGAGCAGTTCTTC	CASSPGAMGYDNEQFF
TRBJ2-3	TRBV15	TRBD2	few	TGTGCCACCCGGAGCGGGACGGTAGATACGCAGTATTTT	CATRSGTVDTQYF
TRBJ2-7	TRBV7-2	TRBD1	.	TGTGCCAGCAGCCCGAGGGACAGGGAATACGAGCAGTACTTC	CASSPRDREYEQYF
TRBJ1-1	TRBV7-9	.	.	TGTGCCAGCAGCTCCCGGGGACGGTTCACTGAAGCTTTCTTT	CASSSRGRFTEAFF
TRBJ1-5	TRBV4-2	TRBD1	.	TGTGCCAGCAGCCGAGGCATTTTGGACAGGGGGCCCAATCAGCCCCAGCATTTT	CASSRGILDRGPNQPQHF
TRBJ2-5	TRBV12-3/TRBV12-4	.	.	TGTGCCAGCAGCCGAGGGAACCGAGAGACCCAGTACTTC	CASSRGNRETQYF
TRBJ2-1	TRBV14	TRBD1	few	TGTGCCAGCAGCCGCACCGGGACAGGGGGCTACAATGAGCAGTTCTTC	CASSRTGTGGYNEQFF
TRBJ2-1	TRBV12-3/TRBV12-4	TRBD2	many	TGTGCCAGCAGTCTCGAGCGGGAAAGGGGTAATGAGCAGTTCTTC	CASSLERERGNEQFF
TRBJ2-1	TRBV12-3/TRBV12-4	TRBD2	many	TGTGCCAGCAGGGGGAGCGGGAGGGCCTTGAATGAGCAGTTCTTC	CASRGSGRALNEQFF
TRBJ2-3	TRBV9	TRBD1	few	TGTGCCAGCAGCGTAGGCCAGGGGGCTCAAAGCACAGATACGCAGTATTTT	CASSVGQGAQSTDTQYF
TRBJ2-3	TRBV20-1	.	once	TGCAGTGCTAGAGGTCTCGCGGGCCGAGCCGGTCGTGGTACGCAGTATTTT	CSARGLAGRAGRGTQYF
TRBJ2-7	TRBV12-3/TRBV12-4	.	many	TGTGCCAGCAGTTTAACCGGGACGGTGCAGAACGAGCAGTACTTC	CASSLTGTVQNEQYF
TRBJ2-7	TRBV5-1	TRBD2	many	TGCGCCAGCAGCTTGACGGCTAGCGGGGGCTCCTACGAGCAGTACTTC	CASSLTASGGSYEQYF
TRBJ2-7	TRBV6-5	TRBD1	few	TGTGCCAGCAGTTACCCCCGACAGGGGAGATACGAGCAGTACTTC	CASSYPRQGRYEQYF
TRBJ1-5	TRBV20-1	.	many	TGCAGTGCTGTACGGGGTGGCTTTCAGCCCCAGCATTTT	CSAVRGGFQPQHF
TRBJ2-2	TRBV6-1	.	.	TGTGCCAGCAGCGCCGACCAAGGGGATACCGGGGAGCTGTTTTTT	CASSADQGDTGELFF
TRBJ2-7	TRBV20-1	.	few	TGCAGTGCTAGAGATCGGTTAGCTTGGGAGCAGTACTTC	CSARDRLAWEQYF
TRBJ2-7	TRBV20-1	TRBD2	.	TGCAGTGCAACTAGCGGGTATAGTGCCTACGAGCAGTACTTC	CSATSGYSAYEQYF
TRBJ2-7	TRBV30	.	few	TGTGCCTGGAGTGGGAAGGACAGCTACGAGCAGTACTTC	CAWSGKDSYEQYF
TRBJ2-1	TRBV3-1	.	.	TGTGCCAGCAGCCAACCCGGTAGGTCCTACAATGAGCAGTTCTTC	CASSQPGRSYNEQFF
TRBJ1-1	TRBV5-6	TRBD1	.	TGTGCCAGCAGCTTTCAGGGGGCGCGAACCCCTGAAGCTTTCTTT	CASSFQGARTPEAFF
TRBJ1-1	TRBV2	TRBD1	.	TGTGCCAGCAGCCGGACAGGCGGGATCACTGAAGCTTTCTTT	CASSRTGGITEAFF
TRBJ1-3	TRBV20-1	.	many	TGCAGTGCGCGAGAAGTTGGAAACACCATATATTTT	CSAREVGNTIYF
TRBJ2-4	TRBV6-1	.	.	TGTGCCAGCAGTGGGGTCCGTGGAGGGCAGGGAAACATTCAGTACTTC	CASSGVRGGQGNIQYF
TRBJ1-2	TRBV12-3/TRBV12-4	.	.	TGTGCCAGCAGTTTGGGCATCGATGGAGGCTACACCTTC	CASSLGIDGGYTF
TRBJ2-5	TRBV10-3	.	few	TGTGCCATTCGCGACAGACAAGAGACCCAGTACTTC	CAIRDRQETQYF
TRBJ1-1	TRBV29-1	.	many	TGCAGCGTTGAGCGGGGTATGAACACTGAAGCTTTCTTT	CSVERGMNTEAFF
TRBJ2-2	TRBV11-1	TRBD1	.	TGTGCCAGCAGCCCCAGGATCGGGACAGGGTTGAACACCGGGGAGCTGTTTTTT	CASSPRIGTGLNTGELFF
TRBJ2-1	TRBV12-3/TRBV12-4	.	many	TGTGCCAGCCGTGGGGGGAGCTCCTACAATGAGCAGTTCTTC	CASRGGSSYNEQFF
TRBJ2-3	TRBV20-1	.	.	TGCAGTGTTGTGCGACGCACAGATACGCAGTATTTT	CSVVRRTDTQYF
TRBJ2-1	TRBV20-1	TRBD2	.	TGCAGTGCTAGACCGATATCCAGCGGGAGGATTTACAATGAGCAGTTCTTC	CSARPISSGRIYNEQFF
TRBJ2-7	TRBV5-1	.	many	TGCGCCAGCAGCTGGGGCGGCTACGAGCAGTACTTC	CASSWGGYEQYF
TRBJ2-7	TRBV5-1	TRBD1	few	TGCGCCAGCAGCTCCCGGACAGGGCACGTCGACGAGCAGTACTTC	CASSSRTGHVDEQYF
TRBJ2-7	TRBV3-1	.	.	TGTGCCAGCAGCCAAGACCCTAGGAGCTCCTACGAGCAGTACTTC	CASSQDPRSSYEQYF
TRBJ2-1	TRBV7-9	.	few	TGTGCCAGCAGCTCCAGGTCGGGGGAGTTGGGGAATGAGCAGTTCTTC	CASSSRSGELGNEQFF
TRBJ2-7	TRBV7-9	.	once	TGTGCCAGCAGCTTCGGTGGTTTGAGGTTCCAGCAGTACTTC	CASSFGGLRFQQYF
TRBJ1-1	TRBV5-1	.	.	TGCGCCAGCAGCTTGGATCCGTTGGGAAACACTGAAGCTTTCTTT	CASSLDPLGNTEAFF
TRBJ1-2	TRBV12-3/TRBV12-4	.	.	TGTGCCAGCAGTTTAGAGGGCAGGGCGAGTGGCTATGGCTACACCTTC	CASSLEGRASGYGYTF
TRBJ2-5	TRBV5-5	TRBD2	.	TGTGCCAGCAGCTTGGGACTAGCGGGAGGGCATCCGGAGACCCAGTACTTC	CASSLGLAGGHPETQYF
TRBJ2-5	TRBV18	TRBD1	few	TGTGCCAGCTCACCGTCGCGGACAGGAGAGACCCAGTACTTC	CASSPSRTGETQYF
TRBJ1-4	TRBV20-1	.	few	TGCAGTGCTAGAGAGGGGGCGCATGAAAAACTGTTTTTT	CSAREGAHEKLFF
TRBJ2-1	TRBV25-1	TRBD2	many	TGTGCCAGCAGTGACCCGGGACTAGCCTACAATGAGCAGTTCTTC	CASSDPGLAYNEQFF
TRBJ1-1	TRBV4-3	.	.	TGCGCCAGCAGCCAAGACGGCGCGAATGAAGCTTTCTTT	CASSQDGANEAFF
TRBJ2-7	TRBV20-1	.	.	TGCAGTGCTAGAGTCCGGGACTCCCTCTACGAGCAGTACTTC	CSARVRDSLYEQYF
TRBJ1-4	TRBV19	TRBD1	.	TGTGCCAGTAGCGCGGACAGGGGTGGGCAACTGTTTTTT	CASSADRGGQLFF
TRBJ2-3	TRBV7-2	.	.	TGTGCCAGCAGCTTAGAGGGGACTTTCCCCACCGGGCGGTATTTT	CASSLEGTFPTGRYF